This TCR beta chain was observed in a study of regulatory T cells in long-lasting Graves disease. Time point: newly diagnosed GD, antithyroid drugs for less than 3 months. After RNA was extracted from PBMCs, the TCR library was made from it. Investigators prepared the TCR beta libraries by applying iRepertoire HTBI primers and Arm-PCR of CDR3 regions. Authors' data handling: Looking across samples, the authors found some 60 TRBV and some 13 TRBJ segments. TCRdb recomputed calls from the multiplex PCR reads with MiXCR, one row per CDR3 protein. The V and J calls shown here were made by TCRdb, not taken from the authors' results. The top ten clones hold about 25% of a sample with a few hundred thousand distinct CDR3 sequences, roughly 15% of them seen once. This clonotype has ten or more counts. The length of the CDR3 is 15 residues. Germline V gene lookup returns CDR1 MDHEN and CDR2 SYDVKM. V lost 6 bases and J lost 0, with 15 bases in between.

Another study also made use of these data, one on T cells in Graves' hyperthyroidism and ophthalmopathy. That work adds: The TCR CDR3 first-round RT-PCR relied on the HTBI primer set.

The clonotype originates from a woman aged 18 to 35 with Graves disease. Sequences were derived from peripheral blood mononuclear cells (PBMCs), sampled at new diagnosis, from a patient treated with antithyroid drugs. The rearrangement links TRBV28 to TRBJ2-7; D may be TRBD1 (6 bases). The CDR3 reads CASSENRVTSYEQYF. The CDR3, as DNA: TGTGCCAGCAGCGAAAACAGGGTTACCTCCTACGAGCAGTACTTC.